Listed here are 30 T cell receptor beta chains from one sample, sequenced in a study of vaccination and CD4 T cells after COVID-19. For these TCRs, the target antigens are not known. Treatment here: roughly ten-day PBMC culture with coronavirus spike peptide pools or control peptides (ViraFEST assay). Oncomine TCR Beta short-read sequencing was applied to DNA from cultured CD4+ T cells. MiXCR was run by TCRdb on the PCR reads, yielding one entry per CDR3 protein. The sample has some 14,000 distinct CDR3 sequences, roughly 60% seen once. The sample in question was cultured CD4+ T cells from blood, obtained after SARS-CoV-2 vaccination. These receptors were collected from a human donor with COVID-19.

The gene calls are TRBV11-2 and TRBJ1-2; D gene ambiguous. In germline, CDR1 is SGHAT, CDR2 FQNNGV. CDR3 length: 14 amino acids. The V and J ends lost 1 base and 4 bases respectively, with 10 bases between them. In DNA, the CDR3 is TGTGCCAGCAGCTTAGGTGGCGGAGCCTATGGCTACACCTTC. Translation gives CASSLGGGAYGYTF.

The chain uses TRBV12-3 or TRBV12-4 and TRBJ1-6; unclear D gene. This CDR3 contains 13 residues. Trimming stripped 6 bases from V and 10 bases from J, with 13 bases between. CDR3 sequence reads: CASSLDIGSPLHF. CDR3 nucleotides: TGTGCCAGCAGCCTTGACATTGGGTCACCCCTCCACTTT.

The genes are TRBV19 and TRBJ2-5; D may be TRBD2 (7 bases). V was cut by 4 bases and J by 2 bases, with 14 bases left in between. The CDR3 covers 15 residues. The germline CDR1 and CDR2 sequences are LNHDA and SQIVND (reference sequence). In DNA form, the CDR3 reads TGTGCCAGTAGTACGGGGGGCGATAAGCAAGAGACCCAGTACTTC. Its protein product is CASSTGGDKQETQYF.

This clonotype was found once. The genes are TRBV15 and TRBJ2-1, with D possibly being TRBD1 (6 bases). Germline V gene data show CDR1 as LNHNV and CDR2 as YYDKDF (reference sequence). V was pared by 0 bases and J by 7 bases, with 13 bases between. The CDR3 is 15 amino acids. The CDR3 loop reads CATSRDNDRLNEQFF. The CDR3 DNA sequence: TGTGCCACCAGCAGAGATAACGACAGGTTGAATGAGCAGTTCTTC.

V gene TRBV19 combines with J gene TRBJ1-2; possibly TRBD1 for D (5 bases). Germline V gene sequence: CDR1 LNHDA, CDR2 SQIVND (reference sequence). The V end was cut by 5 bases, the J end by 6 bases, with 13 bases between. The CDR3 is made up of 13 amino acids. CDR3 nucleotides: TGTGCCAGTAGTTCTCAGGGAAGGCATGGCTACACCTTC. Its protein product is CASSSQGRHGYTF.

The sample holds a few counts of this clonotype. The CDR3 DNA follows: TGTGCCACCAGCAGTCTTGGGTTTGGCTACACCTTC. Translation gives CATSSLGFGYTF. The chain has TRBV15 and TRBJ1-2; D gene uncertain. Trimming cost V 3 bases and J 7 bases, with 9 bases left between them. The CDR3 sequence is 12 residues long. Germline CDR1 is LNHNV and CDR2 is YYDKDF (reference sequence).

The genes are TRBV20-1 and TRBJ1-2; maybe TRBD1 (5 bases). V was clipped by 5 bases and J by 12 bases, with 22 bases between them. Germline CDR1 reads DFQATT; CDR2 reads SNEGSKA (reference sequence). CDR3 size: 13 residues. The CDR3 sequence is CSAAPSGRGGDTF. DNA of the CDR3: TGCAGTGCTGCACCCTCGGGGCGGGGTGGAGACACCTTC.

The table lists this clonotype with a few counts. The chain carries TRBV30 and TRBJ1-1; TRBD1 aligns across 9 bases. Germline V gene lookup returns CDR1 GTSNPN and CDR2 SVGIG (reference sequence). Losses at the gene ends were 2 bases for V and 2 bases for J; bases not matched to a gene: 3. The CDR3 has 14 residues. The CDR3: CAWSPGQGNTEAFF. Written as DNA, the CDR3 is TGTGCCTGGAGTCCGGGACAGGGTAACACTGAAGCTTTCTTT.

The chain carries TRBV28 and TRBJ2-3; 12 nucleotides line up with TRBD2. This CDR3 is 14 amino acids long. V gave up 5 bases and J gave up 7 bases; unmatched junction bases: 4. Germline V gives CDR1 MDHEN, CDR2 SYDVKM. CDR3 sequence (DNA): TGTGCCAGCAGTCCTAGCGGGGGGGAAAATACGCAGTATTTT. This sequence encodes CASSPSGGENTQYF.

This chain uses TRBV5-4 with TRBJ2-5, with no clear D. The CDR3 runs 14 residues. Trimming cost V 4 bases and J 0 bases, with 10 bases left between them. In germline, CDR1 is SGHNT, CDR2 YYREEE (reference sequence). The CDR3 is CASSPQSYQETQYF. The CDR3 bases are TGTGCCAGCAGCCCGCAGTCGTACCAAGAGACCCAGTACTTC.

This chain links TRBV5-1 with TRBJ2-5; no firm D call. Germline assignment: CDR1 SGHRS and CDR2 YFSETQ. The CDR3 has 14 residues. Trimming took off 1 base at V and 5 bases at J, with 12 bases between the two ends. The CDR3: CASSLFDNEETQYF. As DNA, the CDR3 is TGCGCCAGCAGCTTGTTTGATAATGAGGAGACCCAGTACTTC.

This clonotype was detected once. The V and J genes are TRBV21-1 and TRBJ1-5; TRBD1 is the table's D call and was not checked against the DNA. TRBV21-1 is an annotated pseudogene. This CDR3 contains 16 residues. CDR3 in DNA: TGTGCCAGCAGCACCCCGGGACAGGTCGGCAATCAGCCCCAGCATTTT. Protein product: CASSTPGQVGNQPQHF.

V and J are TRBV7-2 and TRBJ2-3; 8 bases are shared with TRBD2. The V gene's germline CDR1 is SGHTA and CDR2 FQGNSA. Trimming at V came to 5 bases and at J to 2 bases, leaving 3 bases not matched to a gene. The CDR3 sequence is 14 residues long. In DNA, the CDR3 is TGTGCCAGCAGCCCGGGGGGGTACACAGATACGCAGTATTTT. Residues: CASSPGGYTDTQYF.

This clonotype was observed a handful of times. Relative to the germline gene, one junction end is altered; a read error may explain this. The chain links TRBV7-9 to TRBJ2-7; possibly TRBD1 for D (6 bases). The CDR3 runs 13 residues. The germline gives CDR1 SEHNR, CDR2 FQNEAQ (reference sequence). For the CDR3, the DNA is TGTGCCAGCAGCTCGAGTAACCTCCGGGACACCGACTTC. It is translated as CASSSSNLRDTDF.

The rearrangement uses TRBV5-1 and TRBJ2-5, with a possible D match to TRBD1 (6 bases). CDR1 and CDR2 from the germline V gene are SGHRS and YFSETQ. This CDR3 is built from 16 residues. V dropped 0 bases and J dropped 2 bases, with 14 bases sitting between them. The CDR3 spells CASSLGRGNLQETQYF. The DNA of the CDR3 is TGCGCCAGCAGCTTGGGCAGGGGAAACCTTCAAGAGACCCAGTACTTC.

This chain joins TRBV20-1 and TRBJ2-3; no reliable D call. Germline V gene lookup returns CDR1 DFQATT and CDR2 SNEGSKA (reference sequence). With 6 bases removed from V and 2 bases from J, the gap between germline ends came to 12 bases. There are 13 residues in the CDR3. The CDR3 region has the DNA TGCAGTGCCAGAACCCCGACCACAGATACGCAGTATTTT. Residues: CSARTPTTDTQYF.

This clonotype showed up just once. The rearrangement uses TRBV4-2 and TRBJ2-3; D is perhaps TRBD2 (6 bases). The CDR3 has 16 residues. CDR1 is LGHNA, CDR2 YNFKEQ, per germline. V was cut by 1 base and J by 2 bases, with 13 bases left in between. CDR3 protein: CASSQGNAGNTDTQYF. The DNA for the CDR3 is TGTGCCAGCAGCCAAGGTAATGCGGGGAACACAGATACGCAGTATTTT.

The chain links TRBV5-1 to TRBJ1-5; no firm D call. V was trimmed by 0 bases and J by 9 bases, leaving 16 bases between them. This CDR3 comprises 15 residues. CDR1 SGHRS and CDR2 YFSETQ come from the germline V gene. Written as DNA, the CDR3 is TGCGCCAGCAGCTTGGCCCCCGGCAGCGGTAGGCCCCAGCATTTT. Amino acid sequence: CASSLAPGSGRPQHF.

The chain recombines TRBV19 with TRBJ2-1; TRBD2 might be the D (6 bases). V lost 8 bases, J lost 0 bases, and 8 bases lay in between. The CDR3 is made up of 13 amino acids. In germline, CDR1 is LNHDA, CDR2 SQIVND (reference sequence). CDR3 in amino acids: CASRGSSYNEQFF. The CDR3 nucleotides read TGTGCCAGTCGGGGGAGCTCCTACAATGAGCAGTTCTTC.

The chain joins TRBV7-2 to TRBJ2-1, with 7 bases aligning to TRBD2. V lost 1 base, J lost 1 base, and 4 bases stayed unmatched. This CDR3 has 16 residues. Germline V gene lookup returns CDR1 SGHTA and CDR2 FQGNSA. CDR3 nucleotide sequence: TGTGCCAGCAGCTTAGGACAGCGGGGATCCTACAATGAGCAGTTCTTC. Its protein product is CASSLGQRGSYNEQFF. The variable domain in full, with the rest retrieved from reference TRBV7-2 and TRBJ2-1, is GAGVSQSPSNKVTEKGKDVELRCDPISGHTALYWYRQSLGQGLEFLIYFQGNSAPDKSGLPSDRFSAERTGGSVSTLTIQRTQQEDSAVYLCASSLGQRGSYNEQFFGPGTRLTVL.

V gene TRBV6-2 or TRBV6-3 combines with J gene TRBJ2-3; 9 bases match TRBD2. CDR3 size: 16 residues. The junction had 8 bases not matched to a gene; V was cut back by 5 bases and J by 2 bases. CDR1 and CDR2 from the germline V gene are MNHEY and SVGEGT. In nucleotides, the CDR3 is TGTGCCAGCAGTACCCCTAGCGGGGAGTACACAGATACGCAGTATTTT. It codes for CASSTPSGEYTDTQYF.

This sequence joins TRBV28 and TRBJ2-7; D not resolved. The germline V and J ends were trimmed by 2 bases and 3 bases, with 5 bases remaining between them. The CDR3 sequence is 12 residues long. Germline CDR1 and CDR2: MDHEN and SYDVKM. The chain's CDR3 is CASSLGDYEQYF. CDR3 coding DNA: TGTGCCAGCAGTTTAGGGGACTACGAGCAGTACTTC.

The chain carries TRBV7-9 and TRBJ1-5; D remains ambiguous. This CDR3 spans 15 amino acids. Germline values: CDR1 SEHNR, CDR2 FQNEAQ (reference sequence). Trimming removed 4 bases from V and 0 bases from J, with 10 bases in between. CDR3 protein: CASSSSSVSNQPQHF. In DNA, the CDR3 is TGTGCCAGCAGCTCCTCTTCCGTTAGCAATCAGCCCCAGCATTTT.

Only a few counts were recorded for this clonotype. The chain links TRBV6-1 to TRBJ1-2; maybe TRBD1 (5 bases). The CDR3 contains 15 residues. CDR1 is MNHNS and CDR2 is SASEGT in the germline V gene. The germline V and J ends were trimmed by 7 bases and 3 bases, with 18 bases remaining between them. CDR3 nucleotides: TGTGCCAGCATATATGGGGAAGGGGAGGACTATGGCTACACCTTC. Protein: CASIYGEGEDYGYTF.

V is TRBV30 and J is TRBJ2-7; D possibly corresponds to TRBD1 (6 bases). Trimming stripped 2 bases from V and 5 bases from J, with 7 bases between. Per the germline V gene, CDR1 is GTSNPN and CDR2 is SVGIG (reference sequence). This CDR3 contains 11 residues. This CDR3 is CAWSRQDEQYF. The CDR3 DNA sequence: TGTGCCTGGAGTAGACAGGACGAGCAGTACTTC. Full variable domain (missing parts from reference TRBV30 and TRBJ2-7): SQTIHQWPATLVQPVGSPLSLECTVEGTSNPNLYWYRQAAGRGLQLLFYSVGIGQISSEVPQNLSASRPQDRQFILSSKKLLLSDSGFYLCAWSRQDEQYFGPGTRLTVT.

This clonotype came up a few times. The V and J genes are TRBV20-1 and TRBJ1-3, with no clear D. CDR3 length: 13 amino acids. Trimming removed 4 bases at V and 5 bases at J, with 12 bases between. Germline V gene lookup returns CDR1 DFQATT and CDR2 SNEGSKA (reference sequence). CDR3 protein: CSAIGLIRNTIYF. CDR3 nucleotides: TGCAGTGCTATAGGACTGATCCGAAACACCATATATTTT.

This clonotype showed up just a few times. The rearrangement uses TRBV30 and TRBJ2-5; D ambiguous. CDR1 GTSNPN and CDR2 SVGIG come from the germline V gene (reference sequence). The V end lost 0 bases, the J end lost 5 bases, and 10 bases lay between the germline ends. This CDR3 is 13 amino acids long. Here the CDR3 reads CAWSVGVTETQYF. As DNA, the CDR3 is TGTGCCTGGAGTGTTGGGGTTACGGAGACCCAGTACTTC.

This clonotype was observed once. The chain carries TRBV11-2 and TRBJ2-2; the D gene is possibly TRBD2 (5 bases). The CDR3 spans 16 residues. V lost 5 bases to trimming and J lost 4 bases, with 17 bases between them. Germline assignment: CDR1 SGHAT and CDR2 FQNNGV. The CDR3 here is CASSRSGLASTGELFF. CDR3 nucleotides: TGTGCCAGCAGCCGAAGCGGACTGGCGAGCACCGGGGAGCTGTTTTTT. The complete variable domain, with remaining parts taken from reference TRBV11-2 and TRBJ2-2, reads EAGVAQSPRYKIIEKRQSVAFWCNPISGHATLYWYQQILGQGPKLLIQFQNNGVVDDSQLPKDRFSAERLKGVDSTLKIQPAKLEDSAVYLCASSRSGLASTGELFFGEGSRLTVL.

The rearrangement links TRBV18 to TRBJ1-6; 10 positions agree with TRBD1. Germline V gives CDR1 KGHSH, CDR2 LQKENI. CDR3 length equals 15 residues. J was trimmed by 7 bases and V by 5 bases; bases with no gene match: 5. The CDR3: CASSTGQGNNSPLHF. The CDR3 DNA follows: TGTGCCAGCTCAACGGGACAGGGGAACAATTCACCCCTCCACTTT.

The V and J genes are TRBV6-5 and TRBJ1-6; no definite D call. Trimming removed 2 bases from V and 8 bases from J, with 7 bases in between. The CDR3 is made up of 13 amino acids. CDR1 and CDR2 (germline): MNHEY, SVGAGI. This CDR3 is CASSYGWDSPLHF. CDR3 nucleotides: TGTGCCAGCAGTTACGGGTGGGATTCACCCCTCCACTTT.